This entry lists 21 T cell receptor beta chains sequenced from one sample in a study of esophageal squamous cell carcinoma under preoperative chemotherapy. Specified time point: after preoperative PTX-NDP chemotherapy. TCRdb fed the PCR reads into MiXCR, producing one record per CDR3 protein. The repertoire holds some 32,000 distinct CDR3 sequences, under 60% seen once, with more than 20% in the top ten. The sample was taken from a patient given preoperative chemotherapy. The receptor source for this set is a human donor with esophageal squamous cell carcinoma. The donor label of this sample is uncertain.

The chain uses TRBV6-1 and TRBJ1-2, with D possibly matching TRBD1 (5 bases). Per the germline V gene, CDR1 is MNHNS and CDR2 is SASEGT. V was clipped by 6 bases and J by 8 bases, with 16 bases between them. The length of the CDR3 is 13 residues. CDR3 DNA: TGTGCCAGCAGCACGCACGGAGGGGACGGCTACACCTTC. The encoded protein is CASSTHGGDGYTF.

As concerns this clonotype: At one of its ends the junction is not consistent with the germline gene, which may arise from a read error. The chain has TRBV7-2 and TRBJ2-4; TRBD1 matches at 8 bases. The length of the CDR3 is 16 residues. Germline assignment: CDR1 SGHTA and CDR2 FQGNSA. The CDR3 DNA follows: TGTGCCAGCAGCTCCCCAGGGGGCCCTTGGTCCAACGAGCAGTATTTC. Amino acids: CASSSPGGPWSNEQYF.

The chain combines TRBV7-3 with TRBJ2-3, with D perhaps TRBD2 (6 bases). CDR1 is SGHTA, CDR2 FQGTGA, per germline. Between the trimmed V and J ends, which lost 5 bases and 12 bases, there was a span of 30 bases. The CDR3 has 17 amino acids. The chain's CDR3 is CASSLELGRRDGETQYF. The DNA for the CDR3 is TGTGCCAGCAGCCTCGAACTCGGGCGGCGGGACGGAGAGACCCAGTATTTT.

This clonotype was detected ten times or more. The chain couples TRBV5-5 to TRBJ2-5, with D uncertain. The CDR3 extends over 14 amino acids. Trimming pared 3 bases from V and 2 bases from J, leaving 11 bases between. CDR1 and CDR2 (germline): SGHKS, YYEKEE (reference sequence). The CDR3 loop is CASSYTRSQETQYF. The DNA of the CDR3 is TGTGCCAGCAGCTATACAAGAAGTCAAGAGACCCAGTACTTC.

The V call is TRBV6-1, the J call TRBJ2-3; 10 nucleotides line up with TRBD2. Germline trimming cut 6 bases from V and 5 bases from J; bases unmatched to any gene: 23. Germline CDR1 and CDR2: MNHNS and SASEGT. The CDR3 is 20 amino acids. The CDR3 DNA is TGTGCCAGCAGGCTACAGGGAACGAGCCTAGCGGGAGCCAGGTTAGATACGCAGTATTTT. It translates to CASRLQGTSLAGARLDTQYF.

By sample share, this clonotype is medium-sized. V is TRBV11-2 and J is TRBJ2-3; D is perhaps TRBD1 or TRBD2 (5 bases each). This CDR3 spans 14 amino acids. The germline V gene encodes CDR1 SGHAT and CDR2 FQNNGV. Trimming shortened V by 3 bases and J by 8 bases, and 15 bases separated the two germline ends. Here the CDR3 reads CASSLGVGQGTQYF. The CDR3, as DNA: TGTGCCAGCAGCTTGGGGGTGGGGCAGGGTACGCAGTATTTT.

Worth noting for this clonotype: At one end, the junction sequence differs from germline, possibly due to a read error. This chain uses TRBV11-2 with TRBJ2-1; D gene uncertain. The CDR3 is 13 amino acids. Germline loops: CDR1 SGHAT, CDR2 FQNNGV. The CDR3 region has the DNA TGTGCCCGCCGCTCTGAACGATGGAATGCGCAGTTCTTC. Encoded protein: CARRSERWNAQFF.

This clonotype was detected many times. The rearrangement links TRBV7-2 to TRBJ1-4; TRBD1 might be the D (5 bases). With 1 base removed from V and 2 bases from J, the gap between germline ends came to 8 bases. Germline-derived CDR1 and CDR2 are SGHTA and FQGNSA. This CDR3 contains 15 residues. The CDR3 nucleotides read TGTGCCAGCAGCTTAGGTGGGGGGACTAATGAAAAACTGTTTTTT. Its protein is CASSLGGGTNEKLFF.

Many counts were recorded for this clonotype. The chain carries TRBV12-3 or TRBV12-4 and TRBJ2-2, with unresolved D. The CDR3 has 15 amino acids. Deletions cut 3 bases from V and 7 bases from J, with 15 bases between. CDR3 bases: TGTGCCAGCAGTTTGAAGCCTACCCCGGGCGGGGAGCTGTTTTTT. It yields the protein CASSLKPTPGGELFF.

This clonotype appeared many times. The V and J genes are TRBV7-6 and TRBJ2-7; D not certain. This CDR3 has 12 amino acids. Germline lookup yields CDR1 SGHVS and CDR2 FNYEAQ. The V and J ends lost 5 bases and 4 bases respectively, with 9 bases between them. DNA of the CDR3: TGTGCCAGCAGCGATGACATATACGAGCAGTACTTC. Translated: CASSDDIYEQYF. The variable domain in full, completed from reference TRBV7-6 and TRBJ2-7, reads GAGVSQSPRYKVTKRGQDVALRCDPISGHVSLYWYRQALGQGPEFLTYFNYEAQQDKSGLPNDRFSAERPEGSISTLTIQRTEQRDSAMYRCASSDDIYEQYFGPGTRLTVT.

This clonotype came up many times. The rearrangement links TRBV10-3 to TRBJ2-3; 9 positions agree with TRBD2. The germline CDR1 and CDR2 sequences are ENHRY and SYGVKD. This CDR3 comprises 18 residues. The trim removed 7 bases at V and 0 bases at J, leaving 14 bases unmatched. The CDR3 coding sequence is TGTGCCATCAACCCGCACTCTAGCGGGGAGGGTAGCACAGATACGCAGTATTTT. Translating it yields CAINPHSSGEGSTDTQYF.

Turning to this clonotype: This may come from a read error, since a much larger clone is one base off. The V call is TRBV7-2, the J call TRBJ2-5, with 9 bases that match TRBD1. CDR1 is SGHTA, CDR2 FQGNSA, per germline. The CDR3 consists of 15 residues. The V and J ends lost 3 bases and 11 bases, in that order; junction bases with no gene match: 13. The CDR3 region is CASSLGQGRYNEQYF. The CDR3 DNA reads as TGTGCCAGCAGCTTGGGACAGGGCAGATACAATGAGCAGTACTTC. The variable domain in full, with the rest retrieved from reference TRBV7-2 and TRBJ2-5, is GAGVSQSPSNKVTEKGKDVELRCDPISGHTALYWYRQSLGQGLEFLIYFQGNSAPDKSGLPSDRFSAERTGGSVSTLTIQRTQQEDSAVYLCASSLGQGRYNEQYFGPGTRLLVL.

V and J are TRBV5-1 and TRBJ1-4, with 9 bases matching TRBD1. CDR1 and CDR2 from the germline V gene are SGHRS and YFSETQ. The trim removed 1 base at V and 8 bases at J, leaving 18 bases unmatched. The CDR3 sequence is 19 residues long. Here the CDR3 reads CASSLNGDPGQGIREKLFF. The CDR3 DNA reads TGCGCCAGCAGCTTGAATGGAGATCCGGGACAGGGTATAAGGGAAAAACTGTTTTTT.

J is TRBJ2-7 and V is TRBV7-2; TRBD1 might be the D (6 bases). In germline, CDR1 is SGHTA, CDR2 FQGNSA. V was pared by 5 bases and J by 1 base, with 12 bases between. The CDR3 consists of 14 residues. Here the CDR3 DNA reads TGTGCCAGCAGCCCCAGGGGCCAATCCTACGAGCAGTACTTC. Residues: CASSPRGQSYEQYF.

The chain recombines TRBV28 with TRBJ2-4, with 7 bases identical to TRBD1. The CDR3 spans 17 residues. The V gene's germline CDR1 is MDHEN and CDR2 SYDVKM. With 7 bases clipped from V and 0 bases from J, the junction kept 12 bases outside the gene matches. CDR3 sequence: CASTVTGYDLAKNIQYF. The DNA for the CDR3 is TGTGCCAGCACAGTGACAGGGTATGACCTAGCCAAAAACATTCAGTACTTC.

This chain links TRBV13 with TRBJ2-1; TRBD1 aligns across 8 bases. The length of the CDR3 is 12 residues. After removal of 2 bases from V and 14 bases from J, the junction contained 5 bases not matched to a gene. Germline V lookup: CDR1 PRHDT, CDR2 FYEKMQ (reference sequence). Here the CDR3 DNA reads TGTGCCAGCAGCTTAAACAGGGGGACCAAGTTCTTC. Translation: CASSLNRGTKFF.

This chain joins TRBV12-5 and TRBJ2-3; 8 bases agree with TRBD2. The CDR3 covers 17 residues. In germline, CDR1 is LGHNT, CDR2 FRNRAP. Trimming removed 0 bases from V and 0 bases from J; junction bases left unmatched: 5. The CDR3 spells CASGLVVSGDSTDTQYF. CDR3 nucleotides: TGTGCTAGTGGTTTGGTTGTTAGCGGGGATAGCACAGATACGCAGTATTTT.

Of note for this clonotype: A junction end diverges from the germline sequence, so it may reflect a read error. The V call is TRBV7-3, the J call TRBJ2-3; D is unclear. Germline lookup yields CDR1 SGHTA and CDR2 FQGTGA. The CDR3 length is 17 residues. This CDR3 is CASSLDPQAASTETQYF. DNA of the CDR3: TGTGCCAGCAGCTTGGATCCCCAGGCTGCGAGCACAGAGACGCAGTATTTT.

This clonotype was detected once. V is TRBV7-2 and J is TRBJ2-4; either TRBD1 or TRBD2 may supply D (6 bases each). V lost 1 base and J 13 bases, leaving 23 bases between the germline ends. Germline V gene data show CDR1 as SGHTA and CDR2 as FQGNSA. This CDR3 is 16 amino acids long. The CDR3 DNA is TGTGCCAGCAGCTTAGTCCCGGGGGCGGGCACAAATACGCAGTACTTC. It yields the protein CASSLVPGAGTNTQYF.

Ten or more counts support this clonotype. This chain connects TRBV27 to TRBJ2-7; D perhaps matches TRBD2 (5 bases). The CDR3 has 13 residues. Trimming took 10 bases from V and 1 from J, leaving 14 bases between them. The V gene's germline CDR1 is MNHEY and CDR2 SMNVEV (reference sequence). The CDR3 nucleotides are TGTGCCACCCGGACTGCCCCTTCCTACGAGCAGTACTTC. Its translation is CATRTAPSYEQYF.

V is TRBV7-6 and J is TRBJ2-3, with 12 bases matching TRBD2. Germline lookup yields CDR1 SGHVS and CDR2 FNYEAQ. The V gene end was trimmed by 5 bases and the J gene end by 11 bases; junction bases not matched to a gene: 20. The CDR3 runs to 18 residues. The CDR3 region has the DNA TGTGCCAGCAGCGATAGAACTAGCGGGGGGATGAGCACAGGGGAGCAGTATTTT. Translation: CASSDRTSGGMSTGEQYF.